These 26 T cell receptor beta chains were sequenced from one sample in a study of shared clonotypes between healthy human individuals. Measured with immunoSEQ multiplex PCR; TCRdb has only the in-frame clones, and not every one. The data contain hundreds of thousands of clones, roughly 70% of them seen just once; the ten biggest clones take up over 1.5%. Sequencing used memory CD4+ T cells sorted from blood. The subset here: CD45RA-negative fraction. The receptor set was obtained from a woman younger than 45 in good health.

The J gene is TRBJ2-1, the V gene TRBV5-4, with 9 bases that match TRBD2. The CDR3 consists of 16 residues. Germline V gene lookup returns CDR1 SGHNT and CDR2 YYREEE (reference sequence). Trimming at V came to 2 bases and at J to 3 bases, leaving 6 bases not matched to a gene. The CDR3 DNA follows: TGTGCCAGCAGCTTCGGCGGGAGGGCCTTCTACAATGAGCAGTTCTTC. The encoded protein is CASSFGGRAFYNEQFF.

This clone was observed a few times. The chain employs TRBV6-1 and TRBJ1-1; D uncertain. V lost 7 bases to trimming and J lost 2 bases, with 8 bases between them. CDR3 size: 12 residues. Germline loops: CDR1 MNHNS, CDR2 SASEGT. The CDR3 protein is CASIRSNTEAFF. CDR3 DNA sequence: TGTGCCAGCATTCGTTCTAACACTGAAGCTTTCTTT.

This clone was seen a few times. The sample holds other DNA sequences that translate to the same CDR3. The rearrangement uses TRBV5-5 and TRBJ1-1; D gene unclear. Trimming pared 3 bases from V and 2 bases from J, leaving 8 bases between. The CDR3 has 13 residues. Germline values: CDR1 SGHKS, CDR2 YYEKEE (reference sequence). CDR3 nucleotides: TGTGCCAGCAGCTCTCGGGAAAACACTGAAGCTTTCTTT. Translated, it gives CASSSRENTEAFF.

The chain recombines TRBV6-1 with TRBJ2-2, with D unclear. Trimming removed 8 bases at V and 1 base at J, with 11 bases between. The CDR3 loop spans 14 amino acids. Germline V gives CDR1 MNHNS, CDR2 SASEGT. CDR3 sequence (DNA): TGTGCCAGCTTCCGATACCAGAACACCGGGGAGCTGTTTTTT. This gives the protein CASFRYQNTGELFF.

Here the CDR3 reads CASRLAQGASGYTF. The DNA for the CDR3 is TGTGCCAGCAGACTTGCACAGGGGGCCTCTGGCTACACCTTC. V usage is TRBV7-2 and J usage is TRBJ1-2, with 9 nucleotides matching TRBD1. Germline V CDR1 and CDR2: SGHTA, FQGNSA. Trimming removed 6 bases from V and 7 bases from J; junction bases left unmatched: 9. The CDR3 has 14 amino acids.

This clone was seen a few times. This chain joins TRBV6-1 and TRBJ2-2, with 8 positions matching TRBD2. Germline CDR1 MNHNS, CDR2 SASEGT. V dropped 1 base and J dropped 2; count of bases not matched to a gene: 9. CDR3 length: 18 amino acids. As DNA, the CDR3 is TGTGCCAGCAGTGAAGTAGATCGTCTAGCGGGTAACACCGGGGAGCTGTTTTTT. Translation gives CASSEVDRLAGNTGELFF.

V and J are TRBV11-3 and TRBJ2-3; TRBD2 matches 8 bases. The CDR3 extends over 16 amino acids. With V trimmed by 4 bases and J by 2 bases, 8 bases remained unmatched. Germline lookup yields CDR1 SGHNT and CDR2 YENEEA. CDR3 DNA sequence: TGTGCCAGCAGCTCCGGGACTAGGGAGTACACAGATACGCAGTATTTT. Encoded protein: CASSSGTREYTDTQYF.

V gene TRBV6-1 combines with J gene TRBJ1-5, with D hard to call. V was shortened by 8 bases and J by 9 bases, with 20 bases between the two germline ends. Germline V gene sequence: CDR1 MNHNS, CDR2 SASEGT. The CDR3 is made up of 14 amino acids. CDR3 in amino acids: CASQYRPADRPQHF. The CDR3 coding sequence is TGTGCCAGCCAGTATCGTCCGGCCGACCGGCCCCAGCATTTT.

This chain's CDR3 is CASSPDERGFSYEQYF. The CDR3 coding sequence is TGTGCCAGCTCACCAGACGAGCGGGGGTTTTCCTACGAGCAGTACTTC. V and J are TRBV18 and TRBJ2-7; 8 bases are a match to TRBD2. J was trimmed by 1 base and V by 2 bases; bases with no gene match: 7. The CDR3 contains 16 residues. Germline lookup yields CDR1 KGHSH and CDR2 LQKENI.

The chain is built from TRBV7-8 and TRBJ2-1; 8 positions agree with TRBD2. Germline V lookup: CDR1 SGHVS, CDR2 FQNEAQ. Trimming removed 5 bases from V and 10 bases from J; junction bases left unmatched: 13. This CDR3 spans 15 amino acids. The DNA of the CDR3 is TGTGCCAGCAGCCTCCGAGCGGGCGGGGGGTTCGAGCAGTTCTTC. Encoded protein: CASSLRAGGGFEQFF.

Points on this clone: Additional DNA sequences in this sample encode the identical CDR3. CDR3 sequence: CASSLGDGSYGYTF. CDR3 DNA sequence: TGCGCCAGCAGCTTGGGGGACGGATCCTATGGCTACACCTTC. The chain combines TRBV5-1 with TRBJ1-2, with D tentatively TRBD1 (5 bases). Germline CDR1 reads SGHRS; CDR2 reads YFSETQ. Trimming pared 0 bases from V and 4 bases from J, leaving 10 bases between. The CDR3 contains 14 residues.

The chain joins TRBV12-5 to TRBJ2-1; perhaps TRBD1 as D (7 bases). Trimming shortened V by 1 base and J by 5 bases, and 15 bases separated the two germline ends. CDR1 and CDR2 from the germline V gene are LGHNT and FRNRAP. The length of the CDR3 is 16 residues. The CDR3 loop is CASGLGSRGVNNEQFF. The CDR3 nucleotides read TGTGCTAGTGGTTTGGGCTCCAGGGGGGTCAACAATGAGCAGTTCTTC.

V usage is TRBV27 and J usage is TRBJ2-2; 9 nucleotides match TRBD1. The CDR3 has 15 residues. The junction had 7 bases not matched to a gene; V was cut back by 7 bases and J by 4 bases. Germline CDR1 MNHEY, CDR2 SMNVEV (reference sequence). In nucleotides, the CDR3 is TGTGCCAGCACCCTAGGGACAGGGACCACCGGGGAGCTGTTTTTT. Translating it yields CASTLGTGTTGELFF.

This clone was counted many times. The V call is TRBV10-2, the J call TRBJ1-1, with TRBD1 matching over 7 bases. The junction had 11 bases not matched to a gene; V was cut back by 2 bases and J by 8 bases. The CDR3 runs to 15 residues. Looked up from germline, CDR1 is WSHSY and CDR2 is SAAADI. The CDR3, as DNA: TGCGCCAGCAGTGAGCAACTTACCGGGACAGCCGAAGCTTTCTTT. Protein: CASSEQLTGTAEAFF.

This chain connects TRBV19 to TRBJ1-1, with D uncertain. Germline loops: CDR1 LNHDA, CDR2 SQIVND (reference sequence). The germline V and J ends were trimmed by 6 bases and 4 bases, with 12 bases remaining between them. The CDR3 consists of 13 residues. CDR3: CASSMREGTEAFF. Written as DNA, the CDR3 is TGTGCCAGTAGCATGCGGGAGGGCACTGAAGCTTTCTTT.

V and J are TRBV2 and TRBJ1-5; 10 bases match TRBD1. Trimming took 6 bases from V and 0 from J; bases not matched to a gene: 8. The CDR3 totals 17 residues. Per germline, CDR1 SNHLY and CDR2 FYNNEI. The CDR3, as DNA: TGTGCCAGCAGCTCAGGGACAGGGGTGCCTAGCAATCAGCCCCAGCATTTT. This encodes CASSSGTGVPSNQPQHF. The full variable domain, in which reference TRBV2 and TRBJ1-5 provide the parts outside the CDR3, is EPEVTQTPSHQVTQMGQEVILRCVPISNHLYFYWYRQILGQKVEFLVSFYNNEISEKSEIFDDQFSVERPDGSNFTLKIRSTKLEDSAMYFCASSSGTGVPSNQPQHFGDGTRLSIL.

The rearrangement joins TRBV25-1 to TRBJ2-6; D gene ambiguous. The CDR3 is made up of 15 amino acids. The ends were cut back, 1 base at V and 3 bases at J, with 7 bases in the middle. Germline V gene lookup returns CDR1 MGHDK and CDR2 SYGVNS. The CDR3 DNA follows: TGTGCCAGCAGTGAATCTGGGGATGGGGCCAACGTCCTGACTTTC. Residues: CASSESGDGANVLTF.

The gene calls are TRBV10-2 and TRBJ2-5; the D is unclear. V lost 8 bases, J lost 2 bases, and 9 bases lay in between. Germline V gives CDR1 WSHSY, CDR2 SAAADI. The CDR3 is made up of 12 amino acids. CDR3: CASGAQQETQYF. The CDR3 DNA reads TGCGCCAGCGGCGCGCAACAAGAGACCCAGTACTTC.

DNA of the CDR3: TGTGCCAGCAGCTTAATGTCGAGCGACCAAGAGACCCAGTACTTC. This translates into CASSLMSSDQETQYF. V usage is TRBV7-6 and J usage is TRBJ2-5; D remains ambiguous. Germline V gives CDR1 SGHVS, CDR2 FNYEAQ. The CDR3 is 15 amino acids. The V end was cut by 2 bases, the J end by 0 bases, with 10 bases between.

The rearrangement joins TRBV28 to TRBJ2-7, with TRBD2 matching 8 bases. This CDR3 has 14 residues. Germline-derived CDR1 and CDR2 are MDHEN and SYDVKM. J gave up 7 bases and V 6 bases, and 11 bases lay outside the gene matches. The CDR3 is CASRSGGPRWEQYF. As DNA, the CDR3 is TGTGCCAGCAGGTCGGGAGGGCCCAGATGGGAGCAGTACTTC.

V usage is TRBV5-1 and J usage is TRBJ1-3; TRBD1 matches 8 bases. The junction had 8 bases not matched to a gene; V was cut back by 6 bases and J by 0 bases. Germline CDR1 SGHRS, CDR2 YFSETQ. The CDR3 spans 16 residues. The CDR3 nucleotides read TGCGCCAGCACCGACGGACAGGGAAGCTCTGGAAACACCATATATTTT. Translated, it gives CASTDGQGSSGNTIYF.

This chain connects TRBV10-2 to TRBJ1-2; D is undetermined. CDR1 and CDR2 (germline): WSHSY, SAAADI. The CDR3 is 12 residues long. V gave up 4 bases and J gave up 7 bases, with 10 bases separating them. CDR3 in DNA: TGCGCCAGCAGTGTTACGGTTGCTGGCTACACCTTC. This encodes CASSVTVAGYTF.

This clone has just a few counts. The V and J genes are TRBV19 and TRBJ2-1; 10 nucleotides agree with TRBD1. J lost 10 bases, V lost 7 bases, and 16 bases had no gene match. Germline CDR1 is LNHDA and CDR2 is SQIVND (reference sequence). The CDR3 is 16 amino acids. CDR3: CASNHGPGQGGDEQFF. CDR3 nucleotides: TGTGCCAGTAATCATGGTCCTGGACAGGGGGGGGACGAGCAGTTCTTC.

The rearrangement joins TRBV28 to TRBJ1-3; D unresolved. V was clipped by 5 bases and J by 2 bases, with 7 bases between them. Per germline, CDR1 MDHEN and CDR2 SYDVKM. This CDR3 is 13 amino acids long. CDR3 coding DNA: TGTGCCAGCAGTCGGTTAGCTGGAAACACCATATATTTT. Amino acids: CASSRLAGNTIYF.

This clone came up a few times. The V and J genes are TRBV28 and TRBJ2-1, with TRBD2 matching 7 bases. CDR1 and CDR2 from the germline V gene are MDHEN and SYDVKM. Unmatched junction bases numbered 7, after V lost 5 bases and J lost 9 bases. The CDR3 has 13 residues. The CDR3 nucleotides read TGTGCCAGCAGTGTTAAACTAGCGCGTGAGCAGTTCTTC. Translation gives CASSVKLAREQFF.

In regard to this clone: This CDR3 is also generated by other DNA sequences in the sample. This rearrangement joins TRBV6-6 to TRBJ1-2; 7 nucleotides agree with TRBD1. After removal of 7 bases from V and 3 bases from J, the junction contained 5 bases not matched to a gene. The CDR3 runs 13 residues. Per the germline V gene, CDR1 is MNHNY and CDR2 is SVGAGI (reference sequence). In DNA form, the CDR3 reads TGTGCCAGCACCCCTACAGGGGACTATGGCTACACCTTC. It encodes CASTPTGDYGYTF.